These 7 T cell receptor beta chains were sequenced from one sample in a study of shared clonotypes between healthy human individuals. CD45RO-negative CD8 cells positively selected for CCR7 made up the naive population, which excluded terminally differentiated effector memory CD45RA+ cells. TCRdb's table, derived via immunoSEQ multiplex PCR, lists solely in-frame clones and lacks some. The data hold a few million clones, with over 85% observed a single time. The sequencing sample was made of naive CD8+ T cells from PBMCs. Every receptor here comes from a man younger than 35 in good health. Some clones in this sample may be carry-over from other donors' samples.

The chain couples TRBV11-2 to TRBJ2-7; TRBD2 matches at 9 bases. CDR1 and CDR2 (germline): SGHAT, FQNNGV. The length of the CDR3 is 18 residues. Unmatched junction bases numbered 15, after V lost 2 bases and J lost 4 bases. The CDR3 reads CASSLLLAGGRAGYEQYF. The CDR3 DNA sequence: TGTGCCAGCAGCTTATTGCTGGCCGGCGGGAGGGCCGGTTACGAGCAGTACTTC.

The V call is TRBV7-2, the J call TRBJ1-2, with D unclear. V lost 5 bases to trimming and J lost 0 bases, with 10 bases between them. Germline V gives CDR1 SGHTA, CDR2 FQGNSA. This CDR3 contains 14 residues. The CDR3 region is CASSQDKTNYGYTF. CDR3 DNA: TGTGCCAGCAGCCAAGATAAGACTAACTATGGCTACACCTTC.

This chain links TRBV2 with TRBJ2-7, with 15 bases lining up with TRBD2. With 1 base clipped from V and 1 base from J, the junction kept 5 bases outside the gene matches. Germline CDR1 is SNHLY and CDR2 is FYNNEI. This CDR3 comprises 18 residues. CDR3 DNA: TGTGCCAGCAGTGAAGGGACTAGCGGGAGGGTAATTTCCTACGAGCAGTACTTC. Encoded protein: CASSEGTSGRVISYEQYF.

Concerning this clone: Other nucleotide sequences from this sample produce the same CDR3. This chain links TRBV4-1 with TRBJ2-1; D is uncertain. This CDR3 is built from 13 residues. V was pared by 1 base and J by 3 bases, with 4 bases between. Germline V gives CDR1 MGHRA, CDR2 YSYEKL. The CDR3 region has the DNA TGCGCCAGCAGCCAAGTCGGCTACAATGAGCAGTTCTTC. It encodes CASSQVGYNEQFF.

This chain joins TRBV18 and TRBJ2-1; D may match TRBD1 or TRBD2 (6 bases each). This CDR3 comprises 17 residues. V was clipped by 4 bases and J by 0 bases, with 16 bases between them. The germline gives CDR1 KGHSH, CDR2 LQKENI. CDR3: CASSQERGPYSYNEQFF. The CDR3, as DNA: TGTGCCAGCTCACAAGAACGGGGGCCTTACTCCTACAATGAGCAGTTCTTC.

The chain uses TRBV5-6 and TRBJ2-5, with D tentatively TRBD2 (6 bases). This CDR3 has 15 residues. V lost 4 bases and J lost 4, with 17 bases in between. Per the germline V gene, CDR1 is SGHDT and CDR2 is YYEEEE. The chain's CDR3 is CASSPTRENPETQYF. CDR3 DNA: TGTGCCAGCAGCCCGACACGGGAGAATCCAGAGACCCAGTACTTC.

The genes are TRBV15 and TRBJ2-1; 10 bases align to TRBD2. V lost 5 bases and J lost 8; bases outside the gene matches: 6. CDR1 is LNHNV and CDR2 is YYDKDF in the germline V gene (reference sequence). The CDR3 sequence is 14 residues long. The CDR3 DNA reads TGTGCCACCAGCCCTAGCGGGAGTACCGATGAGCAGTTCTTC. Translation gives CATSPSGSTDEQFF.